Sequencing of this TCR beta chain was carried out in a study of PD-1 blockade in classical Hodgkin lymphoma (dated by TCRdb to between 2020 and 2021). Regarding the complete study: Nivolumab dosing was 3 mg/kg intravenously every 2 weeks, continuing until either disease progression or unacceptable toxicity. A peripheral blood immune signature of response to PD-1 blockade in classical Hodgkin lymphoma was defined using TCR beta sequencing and CyTOF. Overall study outcomes, separate from this receptor: Baseline diversity similar to that of newly diagnosed patients was observed in trial patients achieving complete response, whereas significantly lower diversity was observed in partial responders and progressors. A significant rise by C4D1 was seen in CD4+ but not CD8+ TCR diversity (p=0.0027 vs p=0.16), with the rise being most apparent in complete responders (p=0.02). The study was limited to a single clinical trial cohort, and causes of repertoire differences, possibly disease activity or prior therapy, remained undefined. Newly diagnosed patients were reported to have lower baseline TCR diversity than healthy donors, and relapsed/refractory patients were reported to have lower baseline TCR diversity still. Diversity was lower in patients who began nivolumab less than 1 year after ASCT, so these patients were left out of later analyses to avoid confounding by immune reconstitution.

Read against the paper, the sample's time point label means: cycle 1 day 1 (C1D1), immediately before nivolumab initiation. Every trial patient had relapsed after autologous stem cell transplantation, and cohorts A, B and C differed in prior brentuximab vedotin exposure. The trial cohort comprised a few dozen patients with relapsed/refractory classical Hodgkin lymphoma whose best overall responses were complete response, partial response or progressive disease. Trial patients were treated with single-agent nivolumab in the multi-cohort phase II CheckMate 205 trial. Best overall response was determined by an independent review committee according to the 2007 International Working Group response criteria. PBMCs from the trial were collected at three points: immediately before nivolumab initiation (C1D1), and during therapy at cycle 2 day 1 and cycle 4 day 1. Peripheral blood was collected in 8 mL Vacutainer Cell Preparation Tubes, from which PBMCs were isolated by centrifugation and then cryopreserved.

A word on this clone: Its cognate antigen has yet to be identified. No clone much larger than this one lies a single base away; base qualities are absent.

Genomic DNA was extracted with the Qiagen DNeasy kit from unsorted PBMCs and from negatively selected CD4+ and CD8+ fractions. Using primers that anneal to V and J segments, immunoSEQ multiplex PCR amplified the TCR beta CDR3 regions. Amplification bias was minimized using a synthetic immune receptor repertoire, and residual bias was removed computationally after sequencing. The paper's processing steps were these. Repertoire diversity was quantified as the Shannon entropy index using custom Python scripts. The unsorted, CD4+ and CD8+ repertoires were each analyzed separately, with the exception of combined analyses, where CD4+ and CD8+ sequences were merged in silico. A clone was considered expanded if an increase in frequency of at least 2-fold after treatment relative to C1D1 was found, and a pseudocount of 0.5 was applied to clones undetected at baseline. Singleton clones were defined as clones with 0 or 1 copy at C1D1, and non-singleton clones were defined as clones with 2 or more copies. By matching protein sequences in sorted samples from the same patient, clones expanded in unsorted samples were annotated as CD4+, CD8+ or unknown. Diversity changes from C1D1 to C4D1 were tested in paired samples using Wilcoxon tests. TCRdb mirrors the immuneACCESS table, restricted to in-frame sequences. Some clones are absent from its copies; in checked studies, under half trace to an unresolved V gene, and the reason for the others is unknown. The DNA was the basis for D and trimming; V, J and clone size are from that table. The sample yields 40,000 to 50,000 clones; around 80% were counted once. The ten largest clonotypes hold around an eighth of the sample.

V and J lose 4 bases and 1 base, and a span of 13 bases separates them. The germline V gene (reference sequence) supplies CDR1 SGHNT and CDR2 YYREEE. Reading from cysteine to phenylalanine, the CDR3 counts 15 amino acids. Only the CDR3 DNA stays, 45 bases, in frame from base 1. The sequencing used peripheral blood mononuclear cells (PBMCs), collected at baseline. This clonotype was sampled from a human donor with classical Hodgkin lymphoma. The chain couples TRBV5-4 to TRBJ2-3; TRBD2 is a weak D gene call, 6 bases matching. The DNA sequence is TGTGCCAGCAGCAGGCCAATAGCGGGCACAGATACGCAGTATTTT. It encodes CASSRPIAGTDTQYF.